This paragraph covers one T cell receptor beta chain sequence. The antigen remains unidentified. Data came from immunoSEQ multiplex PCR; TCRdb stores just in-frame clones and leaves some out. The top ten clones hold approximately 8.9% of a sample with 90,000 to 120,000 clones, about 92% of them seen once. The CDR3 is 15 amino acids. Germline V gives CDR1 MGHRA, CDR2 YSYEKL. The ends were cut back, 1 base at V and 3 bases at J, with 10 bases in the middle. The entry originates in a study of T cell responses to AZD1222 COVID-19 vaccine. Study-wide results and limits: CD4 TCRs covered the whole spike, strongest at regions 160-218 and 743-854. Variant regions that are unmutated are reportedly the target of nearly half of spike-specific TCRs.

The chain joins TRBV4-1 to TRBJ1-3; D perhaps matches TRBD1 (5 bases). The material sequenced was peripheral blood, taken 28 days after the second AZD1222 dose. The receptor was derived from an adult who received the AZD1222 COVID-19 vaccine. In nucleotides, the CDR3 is TGCGCCAGCAGCCAAGGCGGGGGATTTGGAAACACCATATATTTT. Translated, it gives CASSQGGGFGNTIYF.